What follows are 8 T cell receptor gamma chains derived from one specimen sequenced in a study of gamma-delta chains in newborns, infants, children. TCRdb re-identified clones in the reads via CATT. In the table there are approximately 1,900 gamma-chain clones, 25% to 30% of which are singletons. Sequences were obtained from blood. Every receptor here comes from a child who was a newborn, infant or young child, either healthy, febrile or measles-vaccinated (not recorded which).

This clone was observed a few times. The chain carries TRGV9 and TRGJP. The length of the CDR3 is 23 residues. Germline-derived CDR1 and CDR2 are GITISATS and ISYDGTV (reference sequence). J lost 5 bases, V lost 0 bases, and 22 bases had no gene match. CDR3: CALWEVRVGNGQGKELGKKIKVF. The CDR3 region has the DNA TGTGCCTTGTGGGAGGTGCGGGTCGGCAACGGGCAAGGAAAAGAGTTGGGCAAAAAAATCAAGGTATTT.

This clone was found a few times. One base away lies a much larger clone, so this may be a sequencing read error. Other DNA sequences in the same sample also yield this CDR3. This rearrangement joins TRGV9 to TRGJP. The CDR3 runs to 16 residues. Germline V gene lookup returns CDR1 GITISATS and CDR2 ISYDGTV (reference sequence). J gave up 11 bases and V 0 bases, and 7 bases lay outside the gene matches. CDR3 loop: CALWEVLELGKKIKVF. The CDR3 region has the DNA TGTGCCTTGTGGGAGGTGCTGGAGCTGGGCAAAAAAATCAAGGTATTT.

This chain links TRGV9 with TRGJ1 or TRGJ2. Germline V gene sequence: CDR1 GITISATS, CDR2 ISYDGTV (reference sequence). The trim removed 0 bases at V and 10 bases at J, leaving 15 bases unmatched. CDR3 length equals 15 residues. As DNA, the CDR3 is TGTGCCTTGTGGGAGGTGCTCAGGGGCCAGAAGAAGAAACTCTTT. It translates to CALWEVLRGQKKKLF.

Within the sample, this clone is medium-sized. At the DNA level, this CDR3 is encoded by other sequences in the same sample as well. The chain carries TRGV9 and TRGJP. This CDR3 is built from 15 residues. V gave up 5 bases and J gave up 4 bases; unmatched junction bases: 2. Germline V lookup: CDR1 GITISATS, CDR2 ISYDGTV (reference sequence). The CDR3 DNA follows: TGTGCCTTGTGGGGTCAAGAGTTGGGCAAAAAAATCAAGGTATTT. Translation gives CALWGQELGKKIKVF.

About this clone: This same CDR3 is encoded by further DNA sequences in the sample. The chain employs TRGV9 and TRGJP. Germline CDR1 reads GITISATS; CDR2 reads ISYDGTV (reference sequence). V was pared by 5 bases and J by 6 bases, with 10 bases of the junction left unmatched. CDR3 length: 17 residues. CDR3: CALWVTGGELGKKIKVF. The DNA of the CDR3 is TGTGCCTTGTGGGTCACCGGGGGAGAGTTGGGCAAAAAAATCAAGGTATTT.

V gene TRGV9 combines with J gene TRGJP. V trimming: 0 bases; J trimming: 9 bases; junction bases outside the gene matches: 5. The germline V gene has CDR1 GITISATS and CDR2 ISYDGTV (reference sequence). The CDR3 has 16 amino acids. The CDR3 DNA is TGTGCCTTGTGGGAGGTGCTTGCGTTGGGCAAAAAAATCAAGGTATTT. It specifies CALWEVLALGKKIKVF.

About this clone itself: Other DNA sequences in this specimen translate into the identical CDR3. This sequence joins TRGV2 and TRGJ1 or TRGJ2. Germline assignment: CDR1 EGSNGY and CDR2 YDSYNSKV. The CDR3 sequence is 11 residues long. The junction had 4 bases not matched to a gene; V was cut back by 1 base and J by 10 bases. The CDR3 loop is CATWDGRKKLF. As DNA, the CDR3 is TGTGCCACCTGGGACGGTCGGAAGAAACTCTTT.

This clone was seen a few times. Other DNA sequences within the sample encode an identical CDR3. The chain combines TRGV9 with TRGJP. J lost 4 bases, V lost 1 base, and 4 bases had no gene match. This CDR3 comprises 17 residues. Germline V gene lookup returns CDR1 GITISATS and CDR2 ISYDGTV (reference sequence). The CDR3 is CALWEVNQELGKKIKVF. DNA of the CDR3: TGTGCCTTGTGGGAGGTCAACCAAGAGTTGGGCAAAAAAATCAAGGTATTT.